This paragraph reports one TCR beta chain. The sample originates from a study of siplizumab effects on memory and regulatory T cells. Trimming stripped 2 bases from V and 6 bases from J, with 7 bases between. Germline values: CDR1 KGHSH, CDR2 LQKENI. CDR3 length equals 13 residues. The repertoire was sequenced with immunoSEQ multiplex PCR; TCRdb's copy has only in-frame clones and lacks some. The repertoire holds some 100,000 clones, with roughly 96% as singletons. This sequence was found in a human donor in good health. The chain has TRBV18 and TRBJ2-2; D gene uncertain. Sequencing was done on a sample of naive CD4+ T cells sorted from blood. The CDR3 region has the DNA TGTGCCAGCTCACCAAATGTGGCCGGGGAGCTGTTTTTT. Translation: CASSPNVAGELFF.